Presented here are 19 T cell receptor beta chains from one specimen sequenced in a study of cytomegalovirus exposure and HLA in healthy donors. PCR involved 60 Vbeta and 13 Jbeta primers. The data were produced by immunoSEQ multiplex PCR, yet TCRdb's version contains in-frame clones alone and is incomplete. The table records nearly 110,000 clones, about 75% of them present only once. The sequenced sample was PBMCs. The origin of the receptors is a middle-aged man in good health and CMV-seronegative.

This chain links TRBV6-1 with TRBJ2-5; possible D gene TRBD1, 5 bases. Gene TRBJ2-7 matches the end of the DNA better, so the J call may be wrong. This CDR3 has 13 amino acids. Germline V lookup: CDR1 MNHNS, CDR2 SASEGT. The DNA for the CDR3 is TGTGCCAGCCACCAGGGTGGACAAAACGAGCAGTACTTC. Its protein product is CASHQGGQNEQYF.

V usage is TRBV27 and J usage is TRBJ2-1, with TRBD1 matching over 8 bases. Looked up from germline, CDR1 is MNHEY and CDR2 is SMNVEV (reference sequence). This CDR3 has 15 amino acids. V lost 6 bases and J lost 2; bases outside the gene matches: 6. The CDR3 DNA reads TGTGCCAGCAGGAAGGACAGGGTGGCCTACAATGAGCAGTTCTTC. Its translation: CASRKDRVAYNEQFF.

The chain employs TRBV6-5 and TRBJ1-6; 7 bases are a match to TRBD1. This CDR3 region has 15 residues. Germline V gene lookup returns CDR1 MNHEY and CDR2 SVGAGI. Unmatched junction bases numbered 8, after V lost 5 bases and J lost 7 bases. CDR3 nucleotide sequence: TGTGCCAGCAGTCGAGGACAGGTTGGGAATTCACCCCTCCACTTT. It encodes CASSRGQVGNSPLHF.

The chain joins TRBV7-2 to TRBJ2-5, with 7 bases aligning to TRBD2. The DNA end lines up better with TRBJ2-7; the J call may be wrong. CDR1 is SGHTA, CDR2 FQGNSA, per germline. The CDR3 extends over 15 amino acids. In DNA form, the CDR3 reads TGTGCCAGCACCTATACGGGGGGACCCTCCTACGAGCAGTACTTC. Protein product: CASTYTGGPSYEQYF.

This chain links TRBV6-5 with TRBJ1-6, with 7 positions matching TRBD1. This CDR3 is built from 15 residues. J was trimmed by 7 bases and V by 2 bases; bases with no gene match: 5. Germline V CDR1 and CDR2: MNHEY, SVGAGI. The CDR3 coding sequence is TGTGCCAGCAGTTACGGCAGACAGGGAAATTCACCCCTCCACTTT. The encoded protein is CASSYGRQGNSPLHF.

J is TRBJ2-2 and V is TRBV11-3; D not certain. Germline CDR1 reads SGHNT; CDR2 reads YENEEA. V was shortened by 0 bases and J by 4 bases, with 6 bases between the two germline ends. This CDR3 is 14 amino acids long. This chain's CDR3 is CASSLEGVTGELFF. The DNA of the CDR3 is TGTGCCAGCAGCTTAGAGGGCGTCACCGGGGAGCTGTTTTTT.

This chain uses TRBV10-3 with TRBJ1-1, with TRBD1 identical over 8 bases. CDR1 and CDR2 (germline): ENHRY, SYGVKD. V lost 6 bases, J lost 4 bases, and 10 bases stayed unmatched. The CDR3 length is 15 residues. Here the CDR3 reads CAIRETGATSTEAFF. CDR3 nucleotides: TGTGCCATCAGAGAGACAGGGGCCACCTCCACTGAAGCTTTCTTT.

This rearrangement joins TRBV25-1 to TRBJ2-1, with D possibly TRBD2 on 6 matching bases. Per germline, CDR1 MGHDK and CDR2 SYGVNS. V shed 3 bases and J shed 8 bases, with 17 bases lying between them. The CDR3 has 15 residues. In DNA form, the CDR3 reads TGTGCCAGCAGTGACGCGGGACGAGTCTCTGATGAGCAGTTCTTC. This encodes CASSDAGRVSDEQFF.

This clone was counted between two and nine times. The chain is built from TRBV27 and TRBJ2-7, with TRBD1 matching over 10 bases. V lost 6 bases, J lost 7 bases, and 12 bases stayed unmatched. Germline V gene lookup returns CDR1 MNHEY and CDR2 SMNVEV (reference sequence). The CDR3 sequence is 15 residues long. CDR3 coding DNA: TGTGCCAGCAGCCCGTCCGGGACAGGGGCTTGGGAGCAGTACTTC. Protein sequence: CASSPSGTGAWEQYF.

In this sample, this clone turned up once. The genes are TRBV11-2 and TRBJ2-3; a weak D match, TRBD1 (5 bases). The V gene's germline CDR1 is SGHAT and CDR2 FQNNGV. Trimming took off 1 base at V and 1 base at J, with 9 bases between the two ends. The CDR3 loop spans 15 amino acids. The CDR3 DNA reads TGTGCCAGCAGCTTAGGCGGACAACGCACAGATACGCAGTATTTT. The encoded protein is CASSLGGQRTDTQYF.

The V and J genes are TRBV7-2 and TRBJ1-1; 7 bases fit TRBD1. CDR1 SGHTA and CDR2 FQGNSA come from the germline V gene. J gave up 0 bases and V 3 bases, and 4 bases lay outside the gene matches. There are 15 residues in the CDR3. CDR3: CASSFQTGLNTEAFF. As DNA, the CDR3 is TGTGCCAGCAGCTTCCAGACAGGGCTGAACACTGAAGCTTTCTTT. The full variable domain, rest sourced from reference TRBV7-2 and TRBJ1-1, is GAGVSQSPSNKVTEKGKDVELRCDPISGHTALYWYRQSLGQGLEFLIYFQGNSAPDKSGLPSDRFSAERTGGSVSTLTIQRTQQEDSAVYLCASSFQTGLNTEAFFGQGTRLTVV.

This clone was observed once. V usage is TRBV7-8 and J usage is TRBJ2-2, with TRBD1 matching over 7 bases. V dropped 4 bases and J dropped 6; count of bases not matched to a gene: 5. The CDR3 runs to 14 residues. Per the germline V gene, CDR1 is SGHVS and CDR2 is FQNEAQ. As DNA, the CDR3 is TGTGCCAGCAGCTCGACAGGGTACGCCGGGGAGCTGTTTTTT. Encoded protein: CASSSTGYAGELFF.

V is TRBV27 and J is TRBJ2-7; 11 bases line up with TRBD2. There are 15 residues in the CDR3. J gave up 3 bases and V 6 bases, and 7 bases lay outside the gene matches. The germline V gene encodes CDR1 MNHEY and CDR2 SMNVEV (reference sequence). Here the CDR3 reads CASRTGTSGYYEQYF. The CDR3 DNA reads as TGTGCCAGCAGAACCGGGACTAGCGGATACTACGAGCAGTACTTC.

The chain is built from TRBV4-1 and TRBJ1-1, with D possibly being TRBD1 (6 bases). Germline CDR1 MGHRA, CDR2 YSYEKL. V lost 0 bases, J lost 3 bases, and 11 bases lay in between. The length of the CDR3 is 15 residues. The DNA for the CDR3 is TGCGCCAGCAGCCAAGAAGGCCAGGGGTACACTGAAGCTTTCTTT. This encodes CASSQEGQGYTEAFF.

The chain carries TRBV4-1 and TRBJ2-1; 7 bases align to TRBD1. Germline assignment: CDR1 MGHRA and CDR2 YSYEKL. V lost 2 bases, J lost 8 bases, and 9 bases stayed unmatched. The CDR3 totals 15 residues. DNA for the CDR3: TGCGCCAGCAGCCAAAACCCAACAGGGGCATATGAGCAGTTCTTC. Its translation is CASSQNPTGAYEQFF.

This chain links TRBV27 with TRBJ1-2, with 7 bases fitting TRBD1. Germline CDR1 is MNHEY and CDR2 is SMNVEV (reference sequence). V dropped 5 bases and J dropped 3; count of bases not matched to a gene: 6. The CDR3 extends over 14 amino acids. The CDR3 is CASSPGQTYYGYTF. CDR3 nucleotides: TGTGCCAGCAGTCCGGGACAGACCTACTATGGCTACACCTTC.

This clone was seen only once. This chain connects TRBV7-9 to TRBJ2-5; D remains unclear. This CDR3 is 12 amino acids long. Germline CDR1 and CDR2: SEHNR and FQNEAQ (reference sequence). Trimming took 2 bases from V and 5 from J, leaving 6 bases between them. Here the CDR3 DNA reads TGTGCCAGCAGCTTAATCGGGGAGACCCAGTACTTC. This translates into CASSLIGETQYF.

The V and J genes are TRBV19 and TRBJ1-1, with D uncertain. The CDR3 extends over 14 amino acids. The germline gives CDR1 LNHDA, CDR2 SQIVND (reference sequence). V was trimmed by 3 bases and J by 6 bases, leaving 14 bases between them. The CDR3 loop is CASSIEPSRAEAFF. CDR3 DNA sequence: TGTGCCAGTAGTATTGAACCGTCTCGAGCTGAAGCTTTCTTT.

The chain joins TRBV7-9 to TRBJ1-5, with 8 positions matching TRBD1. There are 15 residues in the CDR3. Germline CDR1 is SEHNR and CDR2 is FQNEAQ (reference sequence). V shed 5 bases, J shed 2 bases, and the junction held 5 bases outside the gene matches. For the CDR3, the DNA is TGTGCCAGCAGCCTCTCGACAGGGGGCAATCAGCCCCAGCATTTT. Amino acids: CASSLSTGGNQPQHF.